Listed below are T cell receptor beta chains from one sample, sequenced in a study of early T cells in non-severe SARS-CoV-2 infection. TCRdb used MiXCR to reprocess the 5' RACE reads, holding one entry per CDR3 protein. This sample yields approximately 77,000 distinct CDR3 sequences, of which roughly 12% are seen a single time; less than 20% belongs to the top ten. The sample in question was whole blood, obtained at baseline. Receptor source: an adult who was a healthcare worker with PCR-confirmed SARS-CoV-2 infection or an uninfected control (not recorded which). The donor label of this sample is uncertain. Both conserved end residues are part of each CDR3. Each record gives: D gene, J gene, V gene, CDR3 protein. A D gene is named only where the DNA matches it firmly.

D gene: -; J gene: TRBJ2-3; V gene: TRBV14; CDR3 protein: CASSPSGVTDTQYF
D gene: -; J gene: TRBJ2-2; V gene: TRBV11-2; CDR3 protein: CASSLLPYTGELFF
D gene: TRBD1; J gene: TRBJ1-2; V gene: TRBV6-6; CDR3 protein: CASTIGQGNYGYTF
D gene: TRBD1; J gene: TRBJ2-7; V gene: TRBV6-2/TRBV6-3; CDR3 protein: CASSYRRDRITYEQYF
D gene: TRBD2; J gene: TRBJ2-1; V gene: TRBV27; CDR3 protein: CASSFISGVSYNEQFF
D gene: -; J gene: TRBJ2-3; V gene: TRBV7-6; CDR3 protein: CASSLAATSMGTNTQYF
D gene: -; J gene: TRBJ2-3; V gene: TRBV19; CDR3 protein: CASSLPLGSPDTQYF
D gene: TRBD1; J gene: TRBJ2-1; V gene: TRBV12-3/TRBV12-4; CDR3 protein: CATTGDEQFF
D gene: -; J gene: TRBJ2-2; V gene: TRBV4-1; CDR3 protein: CASSPWDLNTGELFF
D gene: TRBD2; J gene: TRBJ2-5; V gene: TRBV12-3/TRBV12-4; CDR3 protein: CASSLAGGPKTQYF
D gene: -; J gene: TRBJ2-5; V gene: TRBV7-2; CDR3 protein: CASSLRGPQETQYF
D gene: TRBD2; J gene: TRBJ2-3; V gene: TRBV6-5; CDR3 protein: CASSYSSSGLAGPNTDTQYF
D gene: TRBD1; J gene: TRBJ1-1; V gene: TRBV29-1; CDR3 protein: CSAGTGGLPNTEAFF
D gene: TRBD2; J gene: TRBJ2-1; V gene: TRBV11-2; CDR3 protein: CASSLATSGGDEQFF
D gene: -; J gene: TRBJ1-5; V gene: TRBV20-1; CDR3 protein: CSASRSQGNQPQHF
D gene: TRBD2; J gene: TRBJ2-1; V gene: TRBV24-1; CDR3 protein: CATSLSSGGDKQFF
D gene: TRBD1; J gene: TRBJ1-2; V gene: TRBV12-3/TRBV12-4; CDR3 protein: CASSPGQGFYGYTF
D gene: -; J gene: TRBJ1-3; V gene: TRBV5-1; CDR3 protein: CASSLDLAGNTIYF
D gene: TRBD2; J gene: TRBJ2-1; V gene: TRBV14; CDR3 protein: CASSKGKVFTSGRYNEQFF
D gene: -; J gene: TRBJ2-7; V gene: TRBV10-1; CDR3 protein: CASSDGTTGYEQYF
D gene: -; J gene: TRBJ2-7; V gene: TRBV27; CDR3 protein: CASRRGGTYEQYF
D gene: TRBD1; J gene: TRBJ1-1; V gene: TRBV30; CDR3 protein: CAHDRGWSSTEAFF
D gene: -; J gene: TRBJ1-1; V gene: TRBV10-1; CDR3 protein: CASSDGGGGTEAFF
D gene: -; J gene: TRBJ1-4; V gene: TRBV13; CDR3 protein: CASRRTGEATNEKLFF
D gene: -; J gene: TRBJ2-5; V gene: TRBV5-1; CDR3 protein: CASSMAPDSETQYF
D gene: TRBD2; J gene: TRBJ2-3; V gene: TRBV4-3; CDR3 protein: CASSRRSGLSTDTQYF
D gene: -; J gene: TRBJ1-5; V gene: TRBV19; CDR3 protein: CLPEVLGNQPQHF
D gene: -; J gene: TRBJ2-7; V gene: TRBV7-3; CDR3 protein: CASSSGPSPTYEQYF
D gene: -; J gene: TRBJ2-1; V gene: TRBV19; CDR3 protein: CASRKGHSYNEQFF
D gene: TRBD1; J gene: TRBJ2-1; V gene: TRBV4-3; CDR3 protein: CASSRGTGSYNEQFF
D gene: -; J gene: TRBJ1-1; V gene: TRBV11-2; CDR3 protein: CASSPLPEMLSGGAFF
D gene: -; J gene: TRBJ1-1; V gene: TRBV25-1; CDR3 protein: CASSDHSRNTEAFF
D gene: TRBD1; J gene: TRBJ1-1; V gene: TRBV5-1; CDR3 protein: CASSLAGTANTEAFF
D gene: -; J gene: TRBJ2-4; V gene: TRBV18; CDR3 protein: CASSPPYYDNIQYF
D gene: TRBD1; J gene: TRBJ2-7; V gene: TRBV6-5; CDR3 protein: CASSWDSSSYEQYF
D gene: -; J gene: TRBJ1-1; V gene: TRBV6-2/TRBV6-3; CDR3 protein: CASSYAGADTEAFF
D gene: -; J gene: TRBJ1-2; V gene: TRBV12-3/TRBV12-4; CDR3 protein: CASSFNRPADHYGYTF
D gene: -; J gene: TRBJ1-3; V gene: TRBV5-1; CDR3 protein: CASSLLSGSGNTIYF
D gene: TRBD1; J gene: TRBJ2-1; V gene: TRBV5-6; CDR3 protein: CASSYGTGFPNEQFF
D gene: TRBD1; J gene: TRBJ2-1; V gene: TRBV20-1; CDR3 protein: CSARTGGKKHEQFF
D gene: -; J gene: TRBJ2-7; V gene: TRBV13; CDR3 protein: CASSLRRTTYEQYF
D gene: -; J gene: TRBJ1-1; V gene: TRBV5-1; CDR3 protein: CASSSEGRVGSTEAFF
D gene: -; J gene: TRBJ2-1; V gene: TRBV24-1; CDR3 protein: CATSESAYNEQFF
D gene: TRBD2; J gene: TRBJ2-7; V gene: TRBV15; CDR3 protein: CATSREGGTGEQYF
D gene: TRBD2; J gene: TRBJ2-7; V gene: TRBV10-3; CDR3 protein: CAISNSGASYEQYF
D gene: TRBD1; J gene: TRBJ2-1; V gene: TRBV5-1; CDR3 protein: CASSLGTGRQTYNEQFF
D gene: TRBD1; J gene: TRBJ1-5; V gene: TRBV20-1; CDR3 protein: CSASPEQGGNQPQHF
D gene: TRBD2; J gene: TRBJ2-7; V gene: TRBV7-3; CDR3 protein: CASSSGTSTDEQYF
D gene: -; J gene: TRBJ2-3; V gene: TRBV7-9; CDR3 protein: CASSFSDTQYF
D gene: TRBD2; J gene: TRBJ2-3; V gene: TRBV7-6; CDR3 protein: CASSSLGLAGSTDTQYF
D gene: -; J gene: TRBJ1-2; V gene: TRBV6-1; CDR3 protein: CASSEAPDRLYGYTF
D gene: TRBD2; J gene: TRBJ2-3; V gene: TRBV12-3/TRBV12-4; CDR3 protein: CAIKQEGTSGTDTQYF